This T cell receptor (beta chain) was profiled in a study of blood T cell repertoires in COVID-19. CDR3 length: 18 residues. The V and J ends lost 3 bases and 9 bases, in that order; junction bases with no gene match: 17. Germline assignment: CDR1 MNHEY and CDR2 SMNVEV (reference sequence). Sequenced by immunoSEQ multiplex PCR; TCRdb stores in-frame clones only, minus some. This table holds approximately 230,000 clones, roughly four fifths found once. Sequenced input: PBMCs or T cells enriched from blood (not recorded which). The receptor was isolated from a man between 35 and 55 years old who had recovered from COVID-19. The chain is built from TRBV27 and TRBJ1-6; TRBD1 matches at 7 bases. The CDR3 DNA follows: TGTGCCAGCAGTTTTATGTCAGGGGGAAACCTTTTGGGTTCACCCCTCCACTTT. Amino acids: CASSFMSGGNLLGSPLHF.